This T cell receptor (beta chain) was retrieved from a study of CD8+CD57+ T cells in acquired aplastic anemia. Study as a whole: Sorted CD4+ and CD8+ cells gave an average of approximately 3 ug of DNA.

This clonotype was counted many times. Genomic DNA constituted the template upon which TCR beta VDJ and CDR3 profiling was performed. TCRdb fed the reads into MiXCR, producing one record per CDR3 protein. This table has roughly 300,000 distinct CDR3 sequences, approximately 56% appearing once. The sample comprised sorted CD4+, CD8+, or CD8+CD57+ T cells (not recorded which) from PBMCs. This clonotype was sampled from a human donor with severe aplastic anemia or a healthy control (not recorded which).

CDR3 DNA sequence: TGTGCCTGGGTTGGGACAGCCCAAGAGACCCAGTACTTC. Translated, it gives CAWVGTAQETQYF. This chain uses TRBV30 with TRBJ2-5; TRBD1 matches at 7 bases. Per germline, CDR1 GTSNPN and CDR2 SVGIG (reference sequence). The CDR3 sequence is 13 residues long. Unmatched junction bases numbered 4, after V lost 5 bases and J lost 1 base.